A selection of T cell receptor beta chains follows, all from one sample in a study of Graves' ophthalmopathy and Graves' hyperthyroidism. TCRdb called the multiplex PCR reads again in MiXCR, with one record for every CDR3 protein. The sample carries over a million distinct CDR3 sequences, about two fifths recorded once. Sequenced sample: peripheral blood or thyroid tissue (not recorded which). The source is an adult man with Graves' hyperthyroidism. Each CDR3 is given with its conserved first and last residue. The D gene is left open where the match is weak. Clone sizes are given selectively: once, few, many, or a class where the clone is expanded.

>TRBJ2-5|many|TRBV29-1|.
CSGGQQETQYF
TGCAGCGGCGGACAACAAGAGACCCAGTACTTC
>TRBJ2-7|.|TRBV7-2|.
CASSPDYETYEQYF
TGTGCCAGCAGCCCGGACTACGAGACCTACGAGCAGTACTTC
>TRBJ2-6|many|TRBV29-1|.
CSVGAGANVLTF
TGCAGCGTAGGCGCTGGGGCCAACGTCCTGACTTTC
>TRBJ2-7|many|TRBV7-6|.
CASSLESGTGRGEQYF
TGTGCCAGCAGCTTAGAGAGTGGGACTGGGCGGGGCGAGCAGTACTTC
>TRBJ1-1|.|TRBV28|TRBD1
CASSSDRESAFF
TGTGCCAGCAGCTCCGACAGGGAGTCAGCTTTCTTT
>TRBJ1-1|once|TRBV11-2|.
CASSFRGQKNTEAFF
TGTGCCAGCAGTTTCCGAGGACAGAAGAACACTGAAGCTTTCTTT
>TRBJ2-2|many|TRBV19|.
CASSIRTVTGELFF
TGTGCCAGTAGTATCCGGACAGTCACCGGGGAGCTGTTTTTT
>TRBJ1-5|few|TRBV28|.
CASSFGPQSSNQPQHF
TGTGCCAGCAGTTTTGGCCCACAATCTAGCAATCAGCCCCAGCATTTT
>TRBJ2-2|many|TRBV9|.
CASSVVGKNTGELFF
TGTGCCAGCAGCGTAGTTGGGAAGAACACCGGGGAGCTGTTTTTT
>TRBJ1-2|few|TRBV7-9|.
CASSTSLTTSLQYGYTF
TGTGCCAGCAGCACTAGTCTAACGACAAGCCTTCAATATGGCTACACCTTC
>TRBJ1-3|.|TRBV6-5|.
CASTPAFSGNTIYF
TGTGCCAGCACCCCCGCGTTCTCTGGAAACACCATATATTTT
>TRBJ2-5|many|TRBV10-3|.
CAISESVRQETQYF
TGTGCCATCAGTGAGTCTGTCAGACAAGAGACCCAGTACTTC